This note documents a single TCR beta chain sequence. Its target is unknown. The data belong to a study of T cell responses to AZD1222 COVID-19 vaccine. General study results and limits: When two AZD1222 doses had been given, Spike-specific TCR breadth and depth rose.

Samples with a second dose at about 4 or about 12 weeks were pooled together. The CDR3 has 13 residues. Germline CDR1 and CDR2: MNHEY and SVGAGI. V gave up 6 bases and J gave up 1 base, with 9 bases separating them. The protocol was immunoSEQ multiplex PCR, while the TCRdb copy is restricted to in-frame clones and leaves out a portion. In the table there are approximately 70,000 clones, roughly 80% of which are singletons. This clonotype was sampled from an adult who received the AZD1222 COVID-19 vaccine. The chain employs TRBV6-5 and TRBJ1-1; D not resolved. The sample here was peripheral blood, taken 28 days after the second AZD1222 dose. The CDR3 here is CASRGGRNTEAFF. In DNA, the CDR3 is TGTGCCAGCAGGGGTGGGAGGAACACTGAAGCTTTCTTT.